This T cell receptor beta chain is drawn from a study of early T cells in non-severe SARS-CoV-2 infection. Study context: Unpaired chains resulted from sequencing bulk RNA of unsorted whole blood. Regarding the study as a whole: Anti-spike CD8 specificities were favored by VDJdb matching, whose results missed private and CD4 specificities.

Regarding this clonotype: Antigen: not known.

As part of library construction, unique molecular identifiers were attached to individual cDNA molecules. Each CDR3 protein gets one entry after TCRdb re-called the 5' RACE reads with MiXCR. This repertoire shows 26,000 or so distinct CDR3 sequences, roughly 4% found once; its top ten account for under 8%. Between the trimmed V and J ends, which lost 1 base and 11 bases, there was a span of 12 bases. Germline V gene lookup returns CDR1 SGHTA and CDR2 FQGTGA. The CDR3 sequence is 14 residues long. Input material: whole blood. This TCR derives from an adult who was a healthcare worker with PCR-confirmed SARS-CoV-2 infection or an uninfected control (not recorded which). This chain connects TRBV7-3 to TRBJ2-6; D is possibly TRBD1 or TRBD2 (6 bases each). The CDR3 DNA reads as TGTGCCAGCAGCTTAATCGGGGGCCTTGACGTCCTGACTTTC. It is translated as CASSLIGGLDVLTF.